A single sample gave rise to the 14 T cell receptor beta chains below, sequenced in a study of patients and donors after allogeneic stem cell transplantation. One entry per CDR3 protein, called by TCRdb with MiXCR from the RT-PCR reads. In the table there are around 150,000 distinct CDR3 sequences, about a third of which are singletons. The source material was blood, either unsorted or a sorted T cell fraction (not recorded which). The source of these receptors is a human donor who was either an allogeneic HSCT recipient or a stem cell or donor lymphocyte infusion donor (not recorded which). It is not recorded whose cells these are; they may come from a transplant donor.

This clonotype was observed a handful of times. This chain joins TRBV7-9 and TRBJ2-3; a weak D match, TRBD1 (6 bases). The CDR3 is 15 amino acids. The germline V gene encodes CDR1 SEHNR and CDR2 FQNEAQ (reference sequence). The V gene lost 2 bases and the J gene lost 4 bases, with 13 bases spanning the gap. DNA of the CDR3: TGTGCCAGCAGCTTAAGGGGGAATAAGGCAGATACGCAGTATTTT. It specifies CASSLRGNKADTQYF.

The V and J genes are TRBV5-1 and TRBJ2-1, with D possibly called TRBD1 or TRBD2 (6 bases each). This CDR3 comprises 16 residues. Per germline, CDR1 SGHRS and CDR2 YFSETQ. V shed 3 bases and J shed 7 bases, with 20 bases lying between them. Written as DNA, the CDR3 is TGCGCCAGCAGCTCACCACCCCTGGGGGGCTGGAATGAGCAGTTCTTC. It translates to CASSSPPLGGWNEQFF.

CDR3 protein: CASSPGQPTGNTIYF. For the CDR3, the DNA is TGTGCCAGCAGTCCGGGACAGCCGACCGGAAACACCATATATTTT. The genes are TRBV6-5 and TRBJ1-3; 7 bases agree with TRBD1. This CDR3 contains 15 residues. Germline-derived CDR1 and CDR2 are MNHEY and SVGAGI. J lost 4 bases, V lost 5 bases, and 8 bases had no gene match.

This chain uses TRBV6-5 with TRBJ1-2; 8 nucleotides align to TRBD1. V trimming: 6 bases; J trimming: 4 bases; junction bases outside the gene matches: 10. CDR3 length equals 15 residues. The germline CDR1 and CDR2 sequences are MNHEY and SVGAGI. CDR3 sequence reads: CASSRPGDRSYGYTF. CDR3 nucleotide sequence: TGTGCCAGCAGCCGCCCCGGGGACAGGTCCTATGGCTACACCTTC.

This clonotype was seen a few times. The chain couples TRBV7-9 to TRBJ2-3, with 10 bases that match TRBD2. This CDR3 is 14 amino acids long. The germline V gene has CDR1 SEHNR and CDR2 FQNEAQ (reference sequence). The V gene end was trimmed by 5 bases and the J gene end by 4 bases; junction bases not matched to a gene: 3. The CDR3 reads CASSRTSGADTQYF. Written as DNA, the CDR3 is TGTGCCAGCAGCCGGACTAGCGGCGCAGATACGCAGTATTTT.

The V and J genes are TRBV5-1 and TRBJ1-5, with 7 bases that match TRBD1. Germline V CDR1 and CDR2: SGHRS, YFSETQ. CDR3 length equals 14 residues. Losses at the gene ends were 2 bases for V and 3 bases for J; bases not matched to a gene: 2. CDR3 sequence reads: CASSFGTDNQPQHF. In DNA, the CDR3 is TGCGCCAGCAGCTTCGGGACAGACAATCAGCCCCAGCATTTT.

In this sample, this clonotype turned up a few times. This chain uses TRBV7-9 with TRBJ2-1; TRBD2 matches 10 bases. The CDR3 is made up of 15 amino acids. V shed 5 bases and J 5 bases; nucleotides not matched to a gene: 6. Germline assignment: CDR1 SEHNR and CDR2 FQNEAQ (reference sequence). The DNA of the CDR3 is TGTGCCAGCAGCAAGCCTCTAGCGGGGGACAATGAGCAGTTCTTC. Protein product: CASSKPLAGDNEQFF.

The V gene is TRBV9, the J gene TRBJ1-2; weak D call: TRBD1 (5 bases). Germline CDR1 SGDLS, CDR2 YYNGEE. V lost 3 bases, J lost 8 bases, and 11 bases lay in between. The CDR3 totals 12 residues. For the CDR3, the DNA is TGTGCCAGCAGCGGCTCCAGGGACGGCTACACCTTC. This gives the protein CASSGSRDGYTF. Full variable domain (outside the CDR3, taken from reference TRBV9 and TRBJ1-2): DSGVTQTPKHLITATGQRVTLRCSPRSGDLSVYWYQQSLDQGLQFLIQYYNGEERAKGNILERFSAQQFPDLHSELNLSSLELGDSALYFCASSGSRDGYTFGSGTRLTVV.

This clonotype was counted only a few times. The rearrangement uses TRBV5-1 and TRBJ1-2; D gene uncertain. CDR1 and CDR2 from the germline V gene are SGHRS and YFSETQ. Trimming removed 0 bases from V and 3 bases from J, with 9 bases in between. CDR3 size: 14 residues. CDR3 loop: CASSLEQGYYGYTF. DNA of the CDR3: TGCGCCAGCAGCTTGGAACAAGGCTACTATGGCTACACCTTC.

This clonotype was seen only a few times. The chain joins TRBV12-3 or TRBV12-4 to TRBJ1-1, with D uncertain. Trimming shortened V by 6 bases and J by 2 bases, and 10 bases separated the two germline ends. The length of the CDR3 is 13 residues. CDR3 in amino acids: CASSQPKNTEAFF. Written as DNA, the CDR3 is TGTGCCAGCAGCCAGCCGAAAAACACTGAAGCTTTCTTT.

Details on this clonotype: The missing conserved phenylalanine or tryptophan at the end of this CDR3 makes a read error likely. This chain links TRBV9 with TRBJ1-5; D not certain. There are 14 residues in the CDR3. The germline CDR1 and CDR2 sequences are SGDLS and YYNGEE. V lost 0 bases to trimming and J lost 4 bases, with 8 bases between them. The CDR3 here is CASSVGAANQPQHL. CDR3 DNA: TGTGCCAGCAGCGTAGGGGCAGCAAATCAGCCCCAGCATTTG.

V and J are TRBV12-3 or TRBV12-4 and TRBJ1-4, with D unclear. CDR3 size: 13 residues. V lost 6 bases and J 8 bases, leaving 13 bases between the germline ends. CDR3 coding DNA: TGTGCCAGCAGGGAATTTCGTATAGAAAAACTGTTTTTT. Protein sequence: CASREFRIEKLFF.

This chain joins TRBV5-1 and TRBJ2-1, with TRBD2 matching over 8 bases. Germline CDR1 SGHRS, CDR2 YFSETQ. CDR3 length: 16 residues. J gave up 2 bases and V 8 bases, and 12 bases lay outside the gene matches. The CDR3 region is CASTDAGTRAYNEQFF. For the CDR3, the DNA is TGCGCCAGTACGGACGCCGGGACTAGGGCCTACAATGAGCAGTTCTTC.

This clonotype was seen a handful of times. The chain has TRBV15 and TRBJ1-5; TRBD1 agrees at 10 bases. Germline V CDR1 and CDR2: LNHNV, YYDKDF (reference sequence). The CDR3 covers 16 residues. V lost 3 bases, J lost 6 bases, and 8 bases stayed unmatched. The CDR3 spells CATSRGGTGEGQPQHF. In DNA form, the CDR3 reads TGTGCCACCAGCAGGGGAGGGACAGGGGAAGGTCAGCCCCAGCATTTT.